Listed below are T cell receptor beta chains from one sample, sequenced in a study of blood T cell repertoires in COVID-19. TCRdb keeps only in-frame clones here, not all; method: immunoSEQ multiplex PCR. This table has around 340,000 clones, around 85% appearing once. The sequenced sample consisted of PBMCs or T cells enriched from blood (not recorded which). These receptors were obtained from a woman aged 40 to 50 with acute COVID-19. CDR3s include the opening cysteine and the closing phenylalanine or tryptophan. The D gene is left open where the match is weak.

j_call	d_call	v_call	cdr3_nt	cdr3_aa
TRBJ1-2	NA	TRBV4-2	TGTGCCAGCAGCCAAGATAAGGAGGGTGGCTACACCTTC	CASSQDKEGGYTF
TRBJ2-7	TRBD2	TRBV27	TGTGCCAGCAGTACGGGACTAGCGGGGGGGACTCCCTACGAGCAGTACTTC	CASSTGLAGGTPYEQYF
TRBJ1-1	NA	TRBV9	TGTGCCAGCAGCGTAGTAACAGGGTTTTCAGCTGAAGCTTTCTTT	CASSVVTGFSAEAFF
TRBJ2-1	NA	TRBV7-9	TGTGCCAGCAGCCCCTCTGGGGCACAGTTCTTC	CASSPSGAQFF
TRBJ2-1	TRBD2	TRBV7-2	TGTGCCAGCAGGGTTCGACTAGCGGGACCCGAGCAGTTCTTC	CASRVRLAGPEQFF
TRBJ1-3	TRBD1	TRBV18	TGTGCCAGCTCACCCCCGGGACAGCATTTCTCTGGAAACACCATATATTTT	CASSPPGQHFSGNTIYF
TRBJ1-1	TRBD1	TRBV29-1	TGCAGCGTGTTGCAGGGGGTCGGAGCTTTCTTT	CSVLQGVGAFF
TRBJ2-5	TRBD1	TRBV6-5	TGTGCCAGCAGTTACGGGACAGGTTTCCAAGAGACCCAGTACTTC	CASSYGTGFQETQYF
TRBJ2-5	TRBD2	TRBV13	TGTGCCAGCAGCCTTTGGGGGGAGGGCTCCCAAGAGACCCAGTACTTC	CASSLWGEGSQETQYF
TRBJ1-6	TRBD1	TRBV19	TGTGCCAGTAACCAGGGGGGCAACTACTCACCCCTCCACTTT	CASNQGGNYSPLHF
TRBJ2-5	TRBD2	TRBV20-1	TGCAGTGCTAGTACCGCTAGCGGGGTGATGGAGACCCAGTACTTC	CSASTASGVMETQYF